This is a list of T cell receptor beta chains from one sample in a study of shared clonotypes between healthy human individuals. Generated by immunoSEQ multiplex PCR, the TCRdb table keeps only in-frame clones and is missing some. The top ten clones hold approximately 1.7% of a sample with under 850,000 clones, roughly 72% of them seen once. Sequenced input: memory CD4+ T cells sorted from blood. The receptors derive from a young woman in good health. Each CDR3 is given with its conserved first and last residue. The D gene is left open where the match is weak. Part of the rows lack a size; the others show once, few, many or a class for expanded clones.

DNA: TGTGCCTGGGTTGGGACAGACAATGGCTACACCTTC; CDR3: CAWVGTDNGYTF; V: TRBV30; size: .; D: TRBD1; J: TRBJ1-2
DNA: TGTGCCAGTAGTATACTACCGGGGGACTATGGCTACACCTTC; CDR3: CASSILPGDYGYTF; V: TRBV19; size: .; D: .; J: TRBJ1-2
DNA: TGTGCCAGCTATCAACCGCGGGAGGGCCCCAATGAGCAGTTCTTC; CDR3: CASYQPREGPNEQFF; V: TRBV28; size: .; D: TRBD2; J: TRBJ2-1
DNA: TGCGCCAGCAGCCCAGGGACCCTCCTGAACACTGAAGCTTTCTTT; CDR3: CASSPGTLLNTEAFF; V: TRBV5-1; size: .; D: .; J: TRBJ1-1
DNA: TGTGCCAGCACCTTTTCTGGAGGCAGAGGGTTCACTGAAGCTTTCTTT; CDR3: CASTFSGGRGFTEAFF; V: TRBV28; size: once; D: .; J: TRBJ1-1
DNA: TGTGCCAGCAGTGAAACCCCGTCCCAGGGTGAAAAACTGTTTTTT; CDR3: CASSETPSQGEKLFF; V: TRBV2; size: once; D: .; J: TRBJ1-4
DNA: TGTGCCAGCAGCCGAGAAGTAGTAGGTCTGTACAATGAGCAGTTCTTC; CDR3: CASSREVVGLYNEQFF; V: TRBV4-2; size: .; D: .; J: TRBJ2-1
DNA: TGTGCCAGCAGCTTAGGCGGGACAGCGCTGAAACCTGCTTTCTTT; CDR3: CASSLGGTALKPAFF; V: TRBV7-8; size: .; D: TRBD1; J: TRBJ1-1
DNA: TGTGCCAGCTCGCAGGGGGACACTGAAGCTTTCTTT; CDR3: CASSQGDTEAFF; V: TRBV18; size: .; D: TRBD1; J: TRBJ1-1
DNA: TGTGCCAGCAGCCAACAGAGAATGGTTTCGGCTGGCTACACCTTC; CDR3: CASSQQRMVSAGYTF; V: TRBV2; size: many; D: .; J: TRBJ1-2
DNA: TGTGCCAGCAGTTCCCCAGACTATGGCTACACCTTC; CDR3: CASSSPDYGYTF; V: TRBV6-5; size: once; D: .; J: TRBJ1-2
DNA: TGTGCCAGCAGTGAGACTAGCGGGAGGGACCGAGCTGAGCAGTTCTTC; CDR3: CASSETSGRDRAEQFF; V: TRBV6-1; size: .; D: TRBD2; J: TRBJ2-1
DNA: TGCGCCAGCAGCGCTGGGACAGAGAACACCGGGGAGCTGTTTTTT; CDR3: CASSAGTENTGELFF; V: TRBV5-1; size: many; D: TRBD1; J: TRBJ2-2
DNA: TGTGCCAGCTCATCCGACCGGGATGGCTACACCTTC; CDR3: CASSSDRDGYTF; V: TRBV18; size: .; D: .; J: TRBJ1-2
DNA: TGTGCCAGCAGTGCTTTGGCAGGGGATCAGCCCCAGCATTTT; CDR3: CASSALAGDQPQHF; V: TRBV2; size: .; D: .; J: TRBJ1-5
DNA: TGTGCCAGCAACGAGGAAGCTAATCAGCCCCAGCATTTT; CDR3: CASNEEANQPQHF; V: TRBV6-1; size: .; D: .; J: TRBJ1-5
DNA: TGTGCCAGCACGGTCCCCGGGTACACCGGGGAGCTGTTTTTT; CDR3: CASTVPGYTGELFF; V: TRBV25-1; size: .; D: .; J: TRBJ2-2
DNA: TGTGCCAGCAGGACTGATTCTAACTATGGCTACACCTTC; CDR3: CASRTDSNYGYTF; V: TRBV28; size: .; D: .; J: TRBJ1-2
DNA: TGTGCCAGCAGCTTGCAGGGGATGAACACTGAAGCTTTCTTT; CDR3: CASSLQGMNTEAFF; V: TRBV5-4; size: .; D: .; J: TRBJ1-1
DNA: TGTGCCAGCAGTTCCCACGGACCCCCAACAACCTACGAGCAGTACTTC; CDR3: CASSSHGPPTTYEQYF; V: TRBV11-2; size: .; D: .; J: TRBJ2-7
DNA: TGTGCCAGCAGCTTAATGAGGGGATCCTACGAGCAGTACTTC; CDR3: CASSLMRGSYEQYF; V: TRBV7-3; size: .; D: .; J: TRBJ2-7
DNA: TGTGCCAGTAGTACCTATGAGGGGGCCGATCTCGAGCAGTACTTC; CDR3: CASSTYEGADLEQYF; V: TRBV19; size: .; D: TRBD1; J: TRBJ2-7
DNA: TGTGCCAGCAGTCCCAGGACTAGCGGGAGGTCCCGGTACGAGCAGTACTTC; CDR3: CASSPRTSGRSRYEQYF; V: TRBV28; size: .; D: TRBD2; J: TRBJ2-7
DNA: TGTGCCAGCAGTGCCCTGGACCGTACGACCCAGTACTTC; CDR3: CASSALDRTTQYF; V: TRBV27; size: once; D: .; J: TRBJ2-5
DNA: TGTGCCAGCAGCGTAGTGGGGGCCCCGGGCACCGGGGAGCTGTTTTTT; CDR3: CASSVVGAPGTGELFF; V: TRBV9; size: once; D: .; J: TRBJ2-2
DNA: TGTGCCAGCAGGACAGAAACTAGACTGGGGGAGCAGTACTTC; CDR3: CASRTETRLGEQYF; V: TRBV6-6; size: .; D: .; J: TRBJ2-7
DNA: TGTGCCAGCAGCAATCGGGTGTACGAGCAGTACTTC; CDR3: CASSNRVYEQYF; V: TRBV28; size: .; D: .; J: TRBJ2-7
DNA: TGTGCCAGCTCACCACAACTAGCGGGAGGGAGGTACGAGCAGTACTTC; CDR3: CASSPQLAGGRYEQYF; V: TRBV18; size: .; D: TRBD2; J: TRBJ2-7
DNA: TGTGCCAGCAGCTTAGGACAGGGGGCAACTGAAGCTTTCTTT; CDR3: CASSLGQGATEAFF; V: TRBV7-9; size: .; D: TRBD1; J: TRBJ1-1
DNA: TGTGCCAGCAGTTTATCGGTAGGGGGGACAGGTGTAAACATTCAGTACTTC; CDR3: CASSLSVGGTGVNIQYF; V: TRBV27; size: .; D: TRBD1; J: TRBJ2-4
DNA: TGCAGCGTAGAGACATGGACCAACGAGCAGTACTTC; CDR3: CSVETWTNEQYF; V: TRBV29-1; size: .; D: .; J: TRBJ2-7
DNA: TGTGCCTGGAGTGTATTAGGGGGCGATTCACCCCTCCACTTT; CDR3: CAWSVLGGDSPLHF; V: TRBV30; size: few; D: TRBD1; J: TRBJ1-6
DNA: TGTGCCAGCAGCCCATCGCCCACGAGACAGGGGGGCGAGCAGTACTTC; CDR3: CASSPSPTRQGGEQYF; V: TRBV7-9; size: once; D: TRBD1; J: TRBJ2-7
DNA: TGTGCCAGCAGCTTGGGAGGTAGCACAGATACGCAGTATTTT; CDR3: CASSLGGSTDTQYF; V: TRBV5-4; size: .; D: .; J: TRBJ2-3
DNA: TGCGCCAGCAGCTTGTCAACTAGCGGGATCCATGAGCAGTTCTTC; CDR3: CASSLSTSGIHEQFF; V: TRBV5-1; size: .; D: TRBD2; J: TRBJ2-1
DNA: TGTGCCACCCGAAGCGGGGGCAATGAGCAGTTCTTC; CDR3: CATRSGGNEQFF; V: TRBV10-3; size: .; D: TRBD2; J: TRBJ2-1
DNA: TGTGCCAGCAGCCAACAAAACGATCAGGGAATGCAGTACTTC; CDR3: CASSQQNDQGMQYF; V: TRBV7-7; size: .; D: .; J: TRBJ2-7
DNA: TGTGCCAGCACTTCGGCAAGTAGGCGAGAGACCCAGTACTTC; CDR3: CASTSASRRETQYF; V: TRBV2; size: .; D: .; J: TRBJ2-5
DNA: TGTGCCAGCAGTGCCAGGACTGCGCCCGAGACCCAGTACTTC; CDR3: CASSARTAPETQYF; V: TRBV6-1; size: .; D: .; J: TRBJ2-5
DNA: TGCAGCGTTGGGAGGACAACAGGAGAGACCCAGTACTTC; CDR3: CSVGRTTGETQYF; V: TRBV29-1; size: few; D: .; J: TRBJ2-5
DNA: TGTGCCAGCAGCGCAGAGGGGAGCGGGAGGCGCACAGATACGCAGTATTTT; CDR3: CASSAEGSGRRTDTQYF; V: TRBV11-2; size: .; D: TRBD2; J: TRBJ2-3
DNA: TGTGCCATCAGTGACAGAACGGGGAAGGGGGCCTACGAGCAGTACTTC; CDR3: CAISDRTGKGAYEQYF; V: TRBV10-3; size: .; D: .; J: TRBJ2-7
DNA: TGTGCCACCGCTTTCGGGGAGACCCAGTACTTC; CDR3: CATAFGETQYF; V: TRBV7-6; size: .; D: .; J: TRBJ2-5
DNA: TGTGCCAGCAGTTACTCATCACTAGCGCCCTCCTACGAGCAGTACTTC; CDR3: CASSYSSLAPSYEQYF; V: TRBV6-5; size: few; D: TRBD2; J: TRBJ2-7
DNA: TGTGCCAGCAGCCTCCAGACGGGGACAGATACGCAGTATTTT; CDR3: CASSLQTGTDTQYF; V: TRBV28; size: few; D: .; J: TRBJ2-3
DNA: TGTGCCAGCAGTTACCGGGGCACAGATACGCAGTATTTT; CDR3: CASSYRGTDTQYF; V: TRBV6-5; size: few; D: .; J: TRBJ2-3
DNA: TGTGCCAGCAGGGAGGGACTAGCCGCTGCCTACGAGCAGTACTTC; CDR3: CASREGLAAAYEQYF; V: TRBV2; size: .; D: TRBD2; J: TRBJ2-7
DNA: TGTGCCTGGAGTGTGACATTTCAAGAGACCCAGTACTTC; CDR3: CAWSVTFQETQYF; V: TRBV30; size: .; D: .; J: TRBJ2-5